The present entry profiles one T cell receptor (beta chain) with its context. The target antigen is unknown. Both 60 Vbeta primers and 13 Jbeta primers went into the PCR. Sequencing was performed with immunoSEQ multiplex PCR; in TCRdb, only in-frame clones are kept and a portion is missing. The data contain 120,000 or so clones, roughly three fifths of them singletons. The germline gives CDR1 MNHNY, CDR2 SVGAGI (reference sequence). This CDR3 has 13 residues. Trimming pared 2 bases from V and 3 bases from J, leaving 7 bases between. This sample was included in a study of cytomegalovirus exposure and HLA in healthy donors. Study-level results: Among TCR beta chains, those listed as cytomegalovirus-associated numbered over 150.

This TCR derives from a woman aged 40 to 50 in good health and CMV-seropositive. The V gene is TRBV6-6, the J gene TRBJ1-1; D call uncertain. Sequencing was performed on PBMCs. DNA for the CDR3: TGTGCCAGCAGTTACCGGTCGGACACTGAAGCTTTCTTT. Protein sequence: CASSYRSDTEAFF.